This TCR beta chain is from a study of neoadjuvant anti-PD-1 for oral cavity cancer. Study-wide results and limits: After neoadjuvant nivolumab, PBMC T cell clonality was significantly higher in non-responders than responders.

With regard to this clone: Its antigen is undetermined.

CDR1 is SGHDT and CDR2 is YYEEEE in the germline V gene. The CDR3 consists of 17 residues. The V gene end was trimmed by 0 bases and the J gene end by 1 base; junction bases not matched to a gene: 8. The table came from immunoSEQ multiplex PCR; TCRdb's copy has only in-frame clones and leaves some out. The sample records 60,000 to 80,000 clones, 70% to 85% being singletons. The chain recombines TRBV5-6 with TRBJ2-3, with 7 nucleotides matching TRBD1. Sequenced here: PBMCs, sampled before nivolumab (anti-PD-1) treatment. This clonotype was obtained from a person between 40 and 85 years old with oral cavity squamous cell carcinoma. In DNA, the CDR3 is TGTGCCAGCAGCTTGGAGGGGGCCTTCTCCCGCACAGATACGCAGTATTTT. Its protein is CASSLEGAFSRTDTQYF.